This T cell receptor (beta chain) was sequenced during a study of PD-1 blockade in classical Hodgkin lymphoma. Overall study findings and caveats: A significant rise in TCR diversity by C4D1 was seen for CD4+ but not CD8+ cells. Why repertoires differed is undefined; disease activity or prior therapy possibly contributed. Newly diagnosed patients had baseline TCR diversity that was reportedly lower than that of healthy donors.

Germline loops: CDR1 LNHDA, CDR2 SQIVND (reference sequence). The V gene lost 0 bases and the J gene lost 4 bases, with 13 bases spanning the gap. There are 16 residues in the CDR3. On this clone: Antigen unknown.

Measured with immunoSEQ multiplex PCR; TCRdb has only the in-frame clones, and not every one. The repertoire holds around 93,000 clones, with over 75% as singletons. Described time point: cycle 4 day 1 (C4D1), after less than 7 weeks of nivolumab. All trial patients relapsed after autologous stem cell transplantation. This rearrangement joins TRBV19 to TRBJ2-1; no reliable D call. The sample consisted of peripheral blood mononuclear cells (PBMCs), taken before the fourth cycle of nivolumab. The receptor was isolated from a human donor with classical Hodgkin lymphoma. DNA for the CDR3: TGTGCCAGTAGTATAGAGGGCCGGGTTCGGTACAATGAGCAGTTCTTC. This sequence encodes CASSIEGRVRYNEQFF.